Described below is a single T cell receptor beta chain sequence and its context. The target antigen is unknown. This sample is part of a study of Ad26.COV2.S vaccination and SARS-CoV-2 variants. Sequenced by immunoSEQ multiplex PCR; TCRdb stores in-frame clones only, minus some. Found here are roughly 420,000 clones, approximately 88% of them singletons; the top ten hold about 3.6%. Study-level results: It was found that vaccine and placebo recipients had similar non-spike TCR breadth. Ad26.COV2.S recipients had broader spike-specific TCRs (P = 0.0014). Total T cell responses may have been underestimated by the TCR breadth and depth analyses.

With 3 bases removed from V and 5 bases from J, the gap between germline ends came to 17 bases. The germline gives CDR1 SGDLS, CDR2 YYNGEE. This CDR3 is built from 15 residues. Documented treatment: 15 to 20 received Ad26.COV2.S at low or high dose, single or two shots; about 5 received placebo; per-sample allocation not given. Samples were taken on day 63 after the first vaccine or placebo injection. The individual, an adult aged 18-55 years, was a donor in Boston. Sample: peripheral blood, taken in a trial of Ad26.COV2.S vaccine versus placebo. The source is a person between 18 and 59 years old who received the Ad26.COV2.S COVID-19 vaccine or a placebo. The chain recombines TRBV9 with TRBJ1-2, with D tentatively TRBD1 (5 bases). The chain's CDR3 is CASSAQGRGWYGYTF. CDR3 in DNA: TGTGCCAGCAGCGCCCAAGGGAGGGGTTGGTATGGCTACACCTTC.